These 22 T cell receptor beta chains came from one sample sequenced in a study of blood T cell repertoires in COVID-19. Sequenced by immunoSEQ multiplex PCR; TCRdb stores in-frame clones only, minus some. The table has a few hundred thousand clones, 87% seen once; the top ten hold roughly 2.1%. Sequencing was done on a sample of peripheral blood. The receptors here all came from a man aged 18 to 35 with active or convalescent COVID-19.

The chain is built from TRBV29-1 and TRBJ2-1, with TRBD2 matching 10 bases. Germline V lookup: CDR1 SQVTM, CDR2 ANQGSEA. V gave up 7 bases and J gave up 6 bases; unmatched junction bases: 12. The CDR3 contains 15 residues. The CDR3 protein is CSGTKMLAGVNEQFF. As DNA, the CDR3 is TGCAGCGGGACTAAAATGCTAGCGGGAGTCAATGAGCAGTTCTTC.

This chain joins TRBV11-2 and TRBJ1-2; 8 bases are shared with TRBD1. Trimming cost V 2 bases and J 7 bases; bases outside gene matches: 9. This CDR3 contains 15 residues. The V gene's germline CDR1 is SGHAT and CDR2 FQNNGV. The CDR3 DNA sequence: TGTGCCAGCAGCTTATCCGCCCAGGGGGCGGGTGGCTACACCTTC. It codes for CASSLSAQGAGGYTF. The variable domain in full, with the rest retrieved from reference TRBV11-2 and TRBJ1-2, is EAGVAQSPRYKIIEKRQSVAFWCNPISGHATLYWYQQILGQGPKLLIQFQNNGVVDDSQLPKDRFSAERLKGVDSTLKIQPAKLEDSAVYLCASSLSAQGAGGYTFGSGTRLTVV.

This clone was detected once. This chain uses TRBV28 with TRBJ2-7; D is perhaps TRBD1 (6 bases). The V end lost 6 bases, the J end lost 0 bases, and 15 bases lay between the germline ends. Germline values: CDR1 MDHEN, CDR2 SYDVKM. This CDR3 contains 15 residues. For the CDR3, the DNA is TGTGCCAGCAGCCCACGGACAGTGAGCTCCTACGAGCAGTACTTC. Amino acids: CASSPRTVSSYEQYF.

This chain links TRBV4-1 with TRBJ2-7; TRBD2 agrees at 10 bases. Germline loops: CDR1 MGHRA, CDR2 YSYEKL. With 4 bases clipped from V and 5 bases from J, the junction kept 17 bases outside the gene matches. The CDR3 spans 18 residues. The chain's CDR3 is CASSRYTSGIITYNEQYF. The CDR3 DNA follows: TGCGCCAGCAGCCGTTATACTAGCGGGATAATTACCTACAACGAGCAGTACTTC.

The CDR3 is CASSVAQSTDTQYF. In DNA form, the CDR3 reads TGTGCCAGCAGCGTAGCTCAGAGCACAGATACGCAGTATTTT. The rearrangement joins TRBV9 to TRBJ2-3; D ambiguous. V was shortened by 0 bases and J by 0 bases, with 5 bases between the two germline ends. Germline V gene data show CDR1 as SGDLS and CDR2 as YYNGEE. This CDR3 spans 14 amino acids.

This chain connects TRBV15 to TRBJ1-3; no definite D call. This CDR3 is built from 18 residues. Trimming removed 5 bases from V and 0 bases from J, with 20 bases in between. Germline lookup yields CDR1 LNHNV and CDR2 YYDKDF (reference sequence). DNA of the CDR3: TGTGCCACCAGCGCAAGAAGCCCAGTGCCGGGCTCTGGAAACACCATATATTTT. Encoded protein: CATSARSPVPGSGNTIYF. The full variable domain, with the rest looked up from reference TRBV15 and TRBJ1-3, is DAMVIQNPRYQVTQFGKPVTLSCSQTLNHNVMYWYQQKSSQAPKLLFHYYDKDFNNEADTPDNFQSRRPNTSFCFLDIRSPGLGDTAMYLCATSARSPVPGSGNTIYFGEGSWLTVV.

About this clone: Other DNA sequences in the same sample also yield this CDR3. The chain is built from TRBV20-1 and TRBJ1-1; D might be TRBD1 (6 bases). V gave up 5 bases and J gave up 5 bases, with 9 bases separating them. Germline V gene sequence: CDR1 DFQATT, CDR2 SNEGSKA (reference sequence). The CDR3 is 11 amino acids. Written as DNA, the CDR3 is TGCAGTGCTGAGGGGGGGACTGAAGCTTTCTTT. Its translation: CSAEGGTEAFF.

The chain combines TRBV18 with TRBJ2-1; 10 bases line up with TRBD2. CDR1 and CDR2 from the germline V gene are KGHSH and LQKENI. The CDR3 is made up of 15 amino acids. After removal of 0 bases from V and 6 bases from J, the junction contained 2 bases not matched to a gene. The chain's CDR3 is CASSPPASGSNEQFF. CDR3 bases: TGTGCCAGCTCACCACCGGCTAGCGGGAGCAATGAGCAGTTCTTC. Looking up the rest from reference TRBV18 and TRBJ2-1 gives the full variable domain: NAGVMQNPRHLVRRRGQEARLRCSPMKGHSHVYWYRQLPEEGLKFMVYLQKENIIDESGMPKERFSAEFPKEGPSILRIQQVVRGDSAAYFCASSPPASGSNEQFFGPGTRLTVL.

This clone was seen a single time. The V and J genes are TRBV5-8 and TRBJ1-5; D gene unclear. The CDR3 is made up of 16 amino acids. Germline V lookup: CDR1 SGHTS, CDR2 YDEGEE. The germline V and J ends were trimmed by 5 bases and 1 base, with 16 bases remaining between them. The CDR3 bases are TGTGCCAGCAGGGTGGGAGGGCTGAGGAGCAATCAGCCCCAGCATTTT. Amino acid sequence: CASRVGGLRSNQPQHF.

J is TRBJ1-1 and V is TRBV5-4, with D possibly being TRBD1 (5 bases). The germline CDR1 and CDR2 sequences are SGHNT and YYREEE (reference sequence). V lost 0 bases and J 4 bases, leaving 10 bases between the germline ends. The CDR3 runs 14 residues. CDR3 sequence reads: CASSLDRGTTEAFF. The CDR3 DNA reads TGTGCCAGCAGCTTGGACCGGGGGACCACTGAAGCTTTCTTT.

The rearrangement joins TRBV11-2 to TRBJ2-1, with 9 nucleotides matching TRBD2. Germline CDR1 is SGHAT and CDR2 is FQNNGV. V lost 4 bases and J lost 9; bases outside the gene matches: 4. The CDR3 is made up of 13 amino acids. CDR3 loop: CASSWREGGEQFF. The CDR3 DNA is TGTGCCAGCAGCTGGCGGGAGGGAGGTGAGCAGTTCTTC.

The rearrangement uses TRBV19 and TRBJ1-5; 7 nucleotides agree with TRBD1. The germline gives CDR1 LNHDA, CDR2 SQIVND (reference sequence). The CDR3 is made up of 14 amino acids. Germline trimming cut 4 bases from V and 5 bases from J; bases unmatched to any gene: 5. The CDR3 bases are TGTGCCAGTAGTACCCACAGGGGATATCAGCCCCAGCATTTT. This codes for CASSTHRGYQPQHF.

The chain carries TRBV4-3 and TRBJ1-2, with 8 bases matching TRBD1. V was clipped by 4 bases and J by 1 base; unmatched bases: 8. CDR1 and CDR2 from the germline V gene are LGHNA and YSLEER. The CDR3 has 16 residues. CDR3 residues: CASSPDRVSLNYGYTF. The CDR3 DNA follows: TGCGCCAGCAGCCCGGACAGGGTTTCGCTTAACTATGGCTACACCTTC.

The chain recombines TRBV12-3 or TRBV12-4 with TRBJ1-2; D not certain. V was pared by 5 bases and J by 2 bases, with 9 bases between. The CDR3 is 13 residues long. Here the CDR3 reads CASSRQVNYGYTF. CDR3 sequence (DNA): TGTGCCAGCAGTCGTCAGGTCAACTATGGCTACACCTTC.

CDR3 region: CASSQGDAYYNSPLHF. CDR3 nucleotides: TGTGCCAGCAGCCAGGGCGATGCCTACTATAATTCACCCCTCCACTTT. The J gene is TRBJ1-6, the V gene TRBV4-2, with unresolved D. The V gene's germline CDR1 is LGHNA and CDR2 YNFKEQ. This CDR3 contains 16 residues. V shed 3 bases and J shed 3 bases, with 12 bases lying between them.

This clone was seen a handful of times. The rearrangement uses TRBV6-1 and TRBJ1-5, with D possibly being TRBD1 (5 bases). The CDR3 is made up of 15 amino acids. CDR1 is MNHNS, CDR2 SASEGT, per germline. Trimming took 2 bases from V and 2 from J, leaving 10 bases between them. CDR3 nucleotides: TGTGCCAGCAGTGAAAGTGGCAGGGGCAATCAGCCCCAGCATTTT. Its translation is CASSESGRGNQPQHF.

CDR3 DNA sequence: TGCGCCAGCAGCCAACTGCCTAAGGAGACCCAGTACTTC. Protein sequence: CASSQLPKETQYF. The chain carries TRBV4-1 and TRBJ2-5, with D hard to call. Germline V gene data show CDR1 as MGHRA and CDR2 as YSYEKL. V lost 2 bases to trimming and J lost 5 bases, with 9 bases between them. The CDR3 extends over 13 amino acids.

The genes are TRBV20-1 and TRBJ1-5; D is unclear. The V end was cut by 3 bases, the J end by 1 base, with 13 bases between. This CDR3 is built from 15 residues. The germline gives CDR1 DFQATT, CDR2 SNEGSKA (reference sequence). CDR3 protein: CSASPSRTSNQPQHF. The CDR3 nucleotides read TGCAGTGCTAGTCCATCGCGCACCAGCAATCAGCCCCAGCATTTT.

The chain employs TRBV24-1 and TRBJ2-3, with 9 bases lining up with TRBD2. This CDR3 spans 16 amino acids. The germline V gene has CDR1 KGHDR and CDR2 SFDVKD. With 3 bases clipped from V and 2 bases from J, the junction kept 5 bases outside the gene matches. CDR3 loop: CATSDEGGRATDTQYF. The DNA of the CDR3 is TGTGCCACCAGTGATGAGGGCGGGAGGGCCACAGATACGCAGTATTTT.

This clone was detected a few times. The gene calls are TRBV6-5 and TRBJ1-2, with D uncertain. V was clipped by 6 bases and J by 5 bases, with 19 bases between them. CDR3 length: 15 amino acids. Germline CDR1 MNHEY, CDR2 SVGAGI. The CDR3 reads CASSRSRADSYGYTF. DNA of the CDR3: TGTGCCAGCAGCCGTTCTCGGGCGGACTCTTATGGCTACACCTTC.

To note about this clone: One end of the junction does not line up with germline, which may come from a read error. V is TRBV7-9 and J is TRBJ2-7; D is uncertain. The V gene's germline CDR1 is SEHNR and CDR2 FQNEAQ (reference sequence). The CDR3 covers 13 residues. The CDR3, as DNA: TGTGCCAGCAGCATAGCAGACGGGTCAGAGCAGTACTTC. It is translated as CASSIADGSEQYF.

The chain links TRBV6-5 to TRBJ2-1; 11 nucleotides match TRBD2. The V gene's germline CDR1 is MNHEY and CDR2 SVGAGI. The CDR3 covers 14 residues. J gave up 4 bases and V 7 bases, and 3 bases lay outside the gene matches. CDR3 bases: TGTGCCAGCATGGGGACTAGCGGATACAATGAGCAGTTCTTC. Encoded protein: CASMGTSGYNEQFF.